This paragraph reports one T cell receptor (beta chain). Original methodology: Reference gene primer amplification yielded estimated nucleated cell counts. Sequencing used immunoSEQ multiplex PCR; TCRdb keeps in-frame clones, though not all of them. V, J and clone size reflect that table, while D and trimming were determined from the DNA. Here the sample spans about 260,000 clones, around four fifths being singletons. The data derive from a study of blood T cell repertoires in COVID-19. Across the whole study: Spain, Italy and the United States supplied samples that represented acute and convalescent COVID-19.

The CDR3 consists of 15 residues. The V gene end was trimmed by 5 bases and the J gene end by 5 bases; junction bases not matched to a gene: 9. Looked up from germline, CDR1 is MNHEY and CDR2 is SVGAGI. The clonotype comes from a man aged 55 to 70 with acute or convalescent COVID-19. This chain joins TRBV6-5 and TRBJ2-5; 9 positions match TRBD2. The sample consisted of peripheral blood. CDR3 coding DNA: TGTGCCAGCAGTCCCTTTGGGAGCGGGAGGGAGACCCAGTACTTC. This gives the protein CASSPFGSGRETQYF.